The clone carrying this TCR beta chain was seen repeatedly, ten times or more. Its cognate antigen is unknown. TCRdb redid the calling of the multiplex PCR reads with MiXCR, one entry per CDR3 protein. Counted here are about 120,000 distinct CDR3 sequences, 15% to 20% occurring once; the ten biggest clones make up roughly 3.5%. The data derive from a study of breast tumors, draining lymph nodes, adjacent tissues. Notes on the study in general: Compared with lymph nodes, tumors were less diverse; compared with nontumor tissue, more. Findings are consistent with lymph node origin and intratumoral expansion of most tumor T cells.

Germline values: CDR1 SGHTA, CDR2 FQGTGA. The CDR3 totals 17 residues. With V trimmed by 1 base and J by 2 bases, 5 bases remained unmatched. Axillary draining lymph nodes of breast cancer patients supplied the node samples. The sequencing input was axillary lymph node tissue. The chain combines TRBV7-3 with TRBJ2-1; 10 nucleotides line up with TRBD2. The receptor was isolated from a female donor with breast cancer. Some clones in this sample may be carry-over from other donors' samples. The CDR3: CASSLRDGLAAYNEQFF. CDR3 DNA sequence: TGTGCCAGCAGCTTAAGGGACGGACTAGCGGCCTACAATGAGCAGTTCTTC.